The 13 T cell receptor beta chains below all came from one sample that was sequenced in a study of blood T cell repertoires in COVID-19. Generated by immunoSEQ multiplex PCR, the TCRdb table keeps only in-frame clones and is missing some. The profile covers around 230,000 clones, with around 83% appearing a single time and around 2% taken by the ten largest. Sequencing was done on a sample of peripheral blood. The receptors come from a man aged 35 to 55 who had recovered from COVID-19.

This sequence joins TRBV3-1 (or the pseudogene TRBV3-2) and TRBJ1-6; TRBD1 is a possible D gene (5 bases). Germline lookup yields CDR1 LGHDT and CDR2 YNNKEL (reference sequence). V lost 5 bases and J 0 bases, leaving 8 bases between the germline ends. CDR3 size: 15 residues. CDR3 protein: CASSFDSSYNSPLHF. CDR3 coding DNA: TGTGCCAGCAGCTTCGACAGCTCCTATAATTCACCCCTCCACTTT.

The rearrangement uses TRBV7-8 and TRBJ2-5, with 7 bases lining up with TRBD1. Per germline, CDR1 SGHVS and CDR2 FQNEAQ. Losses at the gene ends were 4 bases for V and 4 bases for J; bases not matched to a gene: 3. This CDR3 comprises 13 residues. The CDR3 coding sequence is TGTGCCAGCAGCTCCTCAGGGGGAGAGACCCAGTACTTC. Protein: CASSSSGGETQYF.

The chain's CDR3 is CASSLRGNQPQHF. The CDR3 nucleotides read TGTGCCAGCAGCTTACGCGGGAATCAGCCCCAGCATTTT. The genes are TRBV11-2 and TRBJ1-5, with D unresolved. The V and J ends lost 2 bases and 4 bases respectively, with 6 bases between them. The CDR3 has 13 amino acids. Germline CDR1 SGHAT, CDR2 FQNNGV.

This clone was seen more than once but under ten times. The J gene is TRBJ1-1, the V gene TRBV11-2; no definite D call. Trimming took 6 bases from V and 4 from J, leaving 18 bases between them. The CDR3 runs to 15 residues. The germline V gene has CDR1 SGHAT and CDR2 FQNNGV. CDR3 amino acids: CASSHWRGLGTEAFF. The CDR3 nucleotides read TGTGCCAGCAGTCACTGGAGAGGGTTGGGCACTGAAGCTTTCTTT.

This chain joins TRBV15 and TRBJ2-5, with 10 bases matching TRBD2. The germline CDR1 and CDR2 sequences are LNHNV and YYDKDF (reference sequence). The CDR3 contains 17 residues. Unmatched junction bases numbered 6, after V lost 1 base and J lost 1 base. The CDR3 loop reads CATSRVRRTSGQETQYF. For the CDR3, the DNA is TGTGCCACCAGCAGAGTGCGTCGGACTAGCGGCCAAGAGACCCAGTACTTC.

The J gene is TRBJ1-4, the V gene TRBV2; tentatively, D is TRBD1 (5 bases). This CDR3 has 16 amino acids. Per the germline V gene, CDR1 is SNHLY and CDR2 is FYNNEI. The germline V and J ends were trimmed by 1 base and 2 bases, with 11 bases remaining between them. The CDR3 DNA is TGTGCCAGCAGTGAAGTCGGGGCGGGGACTAATGAAAAACTGTTTTTT. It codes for CASSEVGAGTNEKLFF.

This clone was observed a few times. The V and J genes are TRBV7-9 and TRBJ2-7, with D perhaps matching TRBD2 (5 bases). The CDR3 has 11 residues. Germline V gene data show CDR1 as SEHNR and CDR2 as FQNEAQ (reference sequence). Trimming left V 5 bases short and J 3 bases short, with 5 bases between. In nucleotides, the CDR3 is TGTGCCAGCAGCCGGGGCTACGAGCAGTACTTC. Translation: CASSRGYEQYF.

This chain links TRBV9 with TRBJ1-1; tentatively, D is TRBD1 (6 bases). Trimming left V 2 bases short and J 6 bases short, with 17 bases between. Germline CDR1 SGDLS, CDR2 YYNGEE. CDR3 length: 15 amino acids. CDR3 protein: CASSVSSGHKAEAFF. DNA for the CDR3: TGTGCCAGCAGCGTTAGTTCGGGACACAAGGCTGAAGCTTTCTTT.

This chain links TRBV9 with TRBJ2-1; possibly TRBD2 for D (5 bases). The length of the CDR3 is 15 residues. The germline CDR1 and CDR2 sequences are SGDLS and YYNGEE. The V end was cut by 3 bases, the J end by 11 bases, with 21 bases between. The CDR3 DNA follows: TGTGCCAGCAGCGCCTCGGGGTCGGAGATACAACAGCAGTTCTTC. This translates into CASSASGSEIQQQFF. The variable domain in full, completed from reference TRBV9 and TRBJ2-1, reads DSGVTQTPKHLITATGQRVTLRCSPRSGDLSVYWYQQSLDQGLQFLIQYYNGEERAKGNILERFSAQQFPDLHSELNLSSLELGDSALYFCASSASGSEIQQQFFGPGTRLTVL.

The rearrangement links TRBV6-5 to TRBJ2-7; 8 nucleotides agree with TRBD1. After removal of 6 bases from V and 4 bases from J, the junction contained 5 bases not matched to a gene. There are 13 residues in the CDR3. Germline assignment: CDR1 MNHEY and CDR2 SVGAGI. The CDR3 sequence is CASSQGAGYEQYF. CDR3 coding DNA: TGTGCCAGCAGCCAGGGGGCGGGGTACGAGCAGTACTTC.

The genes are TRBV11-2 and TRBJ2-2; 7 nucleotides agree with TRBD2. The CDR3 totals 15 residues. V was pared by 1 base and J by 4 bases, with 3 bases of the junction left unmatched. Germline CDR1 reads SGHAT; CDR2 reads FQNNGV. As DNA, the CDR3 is TGTGCCAGCAGCTTAGTATTAGCGGGCACCGGGGAGCTGTTTTTT. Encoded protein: CASSLVLAGTGELFF. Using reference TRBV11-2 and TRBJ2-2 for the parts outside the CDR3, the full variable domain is EAGVAQSPRYKIIEKRQSVAFWCNPISGHATLYWYQQILGQGPKLLIQFQNNGVVDDSQLPKDRFSAERLKGVDSTLKIQPAKLEDSAVYLCASSLVLAGTGELFFGEGSRLTVL.

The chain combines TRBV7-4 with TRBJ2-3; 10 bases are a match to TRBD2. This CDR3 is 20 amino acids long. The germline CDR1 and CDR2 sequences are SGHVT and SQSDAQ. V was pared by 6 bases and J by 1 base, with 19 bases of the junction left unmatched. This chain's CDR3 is CASRLTPLAGDWRCTDTQYF. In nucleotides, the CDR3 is TGTGCCAGCAGATTGACCCCCCTAGCGGGAGATTGGAGGTGCACAGATACGCAGTATTTT.

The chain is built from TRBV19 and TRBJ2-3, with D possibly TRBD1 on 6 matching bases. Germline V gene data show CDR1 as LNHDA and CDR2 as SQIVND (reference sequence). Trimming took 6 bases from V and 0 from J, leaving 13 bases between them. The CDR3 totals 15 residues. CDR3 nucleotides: TGTGCCAGTAGGAACAGGGCCCCTAGCACAGATACGCAGTATTTT. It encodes CASRNRAPSTDTQYF.